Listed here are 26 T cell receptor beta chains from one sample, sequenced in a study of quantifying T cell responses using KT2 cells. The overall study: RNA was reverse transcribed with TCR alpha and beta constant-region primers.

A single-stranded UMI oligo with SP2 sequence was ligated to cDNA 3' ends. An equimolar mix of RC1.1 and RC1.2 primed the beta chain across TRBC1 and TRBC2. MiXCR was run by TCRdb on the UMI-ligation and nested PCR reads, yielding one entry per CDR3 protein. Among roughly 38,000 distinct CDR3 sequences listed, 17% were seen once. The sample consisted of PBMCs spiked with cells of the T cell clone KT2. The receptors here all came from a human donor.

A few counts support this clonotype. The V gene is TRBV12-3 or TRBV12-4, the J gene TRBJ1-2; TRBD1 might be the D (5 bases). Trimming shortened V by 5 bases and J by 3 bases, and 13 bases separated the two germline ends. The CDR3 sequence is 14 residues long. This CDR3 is CASSPVREDYGYTF. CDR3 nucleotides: TGTGCCAGCAGTCCAGTCAGGGAAGACTATGGCTACACCTTC.

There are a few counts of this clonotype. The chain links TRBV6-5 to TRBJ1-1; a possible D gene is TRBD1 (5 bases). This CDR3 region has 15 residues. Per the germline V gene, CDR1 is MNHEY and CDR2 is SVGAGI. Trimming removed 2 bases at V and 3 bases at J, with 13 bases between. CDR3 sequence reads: CASSYEGRGDTEAFF. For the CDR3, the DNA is TGTGCCAGCAGTTACGAGGGGCGGGGGGACACTGAAGCTTTCTTT.

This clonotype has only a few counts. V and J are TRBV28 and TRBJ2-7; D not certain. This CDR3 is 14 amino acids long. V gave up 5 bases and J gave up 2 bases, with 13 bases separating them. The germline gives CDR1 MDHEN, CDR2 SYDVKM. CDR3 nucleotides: TGTGCCAGCAGTCGACCGGACCGAACCTACGAGCAGTACTTC. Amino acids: CASSRPDRTYEQYF.

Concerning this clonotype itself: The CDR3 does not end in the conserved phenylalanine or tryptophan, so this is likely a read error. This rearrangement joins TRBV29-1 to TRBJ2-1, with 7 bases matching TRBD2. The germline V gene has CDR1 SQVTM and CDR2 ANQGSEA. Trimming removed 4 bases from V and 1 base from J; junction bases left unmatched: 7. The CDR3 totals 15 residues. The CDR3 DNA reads TGCAGCGTTGTAGTTTGGGGGGGGTCCTACAATGAGCAGTTCCTC. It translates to CSVVVWGGSYNEQFL.

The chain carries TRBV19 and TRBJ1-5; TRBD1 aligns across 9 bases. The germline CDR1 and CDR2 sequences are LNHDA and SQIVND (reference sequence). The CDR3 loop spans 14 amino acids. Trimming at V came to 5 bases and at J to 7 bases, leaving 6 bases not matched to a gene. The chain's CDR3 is CASSATGGAQPQHF. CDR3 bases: TGTGCCAGTAGTGCCACAGGGGGCGCCCAGCCCCAGCATTTT. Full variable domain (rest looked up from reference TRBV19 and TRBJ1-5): DGGITQSPKYLFRKEGQNVTLSCEQNLNHDAMYWYRQDPGQGLRLIYYSQIVNDFQKGDIAEGYSVSREKKESFPLTVTSAQKNPTAFYLCASSATGGAQPQHFGDGTRLSIL.

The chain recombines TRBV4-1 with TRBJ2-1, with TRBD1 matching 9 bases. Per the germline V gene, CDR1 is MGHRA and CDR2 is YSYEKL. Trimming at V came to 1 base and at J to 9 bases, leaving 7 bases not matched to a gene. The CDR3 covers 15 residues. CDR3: CASSQGDRERSEQFF. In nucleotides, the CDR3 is TGCGCCAGCAGCCAAGGGGACAGGGAAAGGAGTGAGCAGTTCTTC.

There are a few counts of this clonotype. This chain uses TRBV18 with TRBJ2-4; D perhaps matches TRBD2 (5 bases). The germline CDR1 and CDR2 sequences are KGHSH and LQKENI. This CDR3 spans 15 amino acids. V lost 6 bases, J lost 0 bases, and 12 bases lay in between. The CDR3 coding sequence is TGTGCCAGCTCTTCGCTGAGGGAAGCCAAAAACATTCAGTACTTC. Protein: CASSSLREAKNIQYF.

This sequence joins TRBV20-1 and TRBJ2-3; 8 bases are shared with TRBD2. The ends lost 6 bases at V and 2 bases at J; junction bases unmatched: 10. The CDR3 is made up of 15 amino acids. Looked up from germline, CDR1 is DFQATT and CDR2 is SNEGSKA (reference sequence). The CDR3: CSAGQRERVTDTQYF. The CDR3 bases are TGCAGTGCCGGTCAGCGGGAGAGGGTCACAGATACGCAGTATTTT.

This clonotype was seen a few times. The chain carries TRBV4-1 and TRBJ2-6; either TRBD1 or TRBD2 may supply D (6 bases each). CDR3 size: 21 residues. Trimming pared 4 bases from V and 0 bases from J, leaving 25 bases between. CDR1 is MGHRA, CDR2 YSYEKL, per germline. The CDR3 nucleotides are TGCGCCAGCAGCCCTAAGTTTAGGGGGGCGAAAAATATCTCTGGGGCCAACGTCCTGACTTTC. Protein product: CASSPKFRGAKNISGANVLTF.

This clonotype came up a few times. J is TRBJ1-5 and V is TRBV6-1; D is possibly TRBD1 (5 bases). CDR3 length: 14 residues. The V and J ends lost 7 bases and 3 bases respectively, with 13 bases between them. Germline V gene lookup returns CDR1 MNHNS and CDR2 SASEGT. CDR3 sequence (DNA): TGTGCCAGCACCACCGCAGGGCTCAATCAGCCCCAGCATTTT. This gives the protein CASTTAGLNQPQHF.

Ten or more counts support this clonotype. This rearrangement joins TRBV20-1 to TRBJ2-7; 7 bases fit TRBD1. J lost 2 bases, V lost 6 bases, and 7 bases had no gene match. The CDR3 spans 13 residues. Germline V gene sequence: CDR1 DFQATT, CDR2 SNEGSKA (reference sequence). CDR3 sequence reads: CSARRQGAYEQYF. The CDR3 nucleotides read TGCAGTGCCAGACGGCAGGGGGCCTACGAGCAGTACTTC.

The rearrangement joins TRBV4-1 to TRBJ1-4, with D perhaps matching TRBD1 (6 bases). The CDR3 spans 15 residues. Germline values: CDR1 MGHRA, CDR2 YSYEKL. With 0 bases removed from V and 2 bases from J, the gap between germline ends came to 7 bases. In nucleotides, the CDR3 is TGCGCCAGCAGCCAAGAGGGGGCGACTAATGAAAAACTGTTTTTT. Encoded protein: CASSQEGATNEKLFF.

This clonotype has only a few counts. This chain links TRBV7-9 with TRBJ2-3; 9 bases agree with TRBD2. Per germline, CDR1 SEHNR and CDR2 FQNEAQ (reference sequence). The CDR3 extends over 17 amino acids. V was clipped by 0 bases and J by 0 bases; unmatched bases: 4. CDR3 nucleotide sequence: TGTGCCAGCAGCTTAGCCGAGACTAGCGGTAGCACAGATACGCAGTATTTT. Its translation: CASSLAETSGSTDTQYF.

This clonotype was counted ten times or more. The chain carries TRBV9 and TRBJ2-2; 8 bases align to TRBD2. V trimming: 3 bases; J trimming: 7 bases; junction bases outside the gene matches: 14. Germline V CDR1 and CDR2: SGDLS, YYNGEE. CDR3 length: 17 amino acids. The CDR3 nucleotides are TGTGCCAGCAGCGCCCCTAGAGGAGCGGGAGCGAGCGGGGAGCTGTTTTTT. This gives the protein CASSAPRGAGASGELFF.

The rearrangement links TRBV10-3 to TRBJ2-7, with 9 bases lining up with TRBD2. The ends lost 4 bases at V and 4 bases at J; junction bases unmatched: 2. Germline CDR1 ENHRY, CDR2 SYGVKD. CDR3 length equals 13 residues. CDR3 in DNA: TGTGCCATCAGTGTAGCGGGGGAGTACGAGCAGTACTTC. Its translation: CAISVAGEYEQYF.

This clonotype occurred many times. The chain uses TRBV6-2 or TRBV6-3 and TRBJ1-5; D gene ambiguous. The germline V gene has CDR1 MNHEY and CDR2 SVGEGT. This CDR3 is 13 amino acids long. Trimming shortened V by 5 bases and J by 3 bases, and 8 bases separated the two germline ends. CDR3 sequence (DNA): TGTGCCAGCAGTGCCTTTGACAATCAGCCCCAGCATTTT. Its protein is CASSAFDNQPQHF.

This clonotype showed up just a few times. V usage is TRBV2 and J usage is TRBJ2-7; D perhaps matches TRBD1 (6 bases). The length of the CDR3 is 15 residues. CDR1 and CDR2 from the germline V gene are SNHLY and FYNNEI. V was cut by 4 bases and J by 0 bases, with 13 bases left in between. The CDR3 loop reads CASSADRRSSYEQYF. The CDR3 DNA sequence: TGTGCCAGCAGTGCCGACAGGAGGAGCTCCTACGAGCAGTACTTC.

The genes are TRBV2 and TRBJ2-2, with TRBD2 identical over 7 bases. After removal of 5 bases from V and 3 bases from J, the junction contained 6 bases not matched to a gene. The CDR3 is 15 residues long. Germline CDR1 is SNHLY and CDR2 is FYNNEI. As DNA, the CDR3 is TGTGCCAGCAGTCGGACTAGTGTTGACACCGGGGAGCTGTTTTTT. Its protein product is CASSRTSVDTGELFF.

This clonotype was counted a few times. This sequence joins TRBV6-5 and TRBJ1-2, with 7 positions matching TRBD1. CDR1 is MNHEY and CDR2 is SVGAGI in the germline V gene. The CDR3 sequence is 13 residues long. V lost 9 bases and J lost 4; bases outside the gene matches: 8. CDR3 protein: CASSTGFGYGYTF. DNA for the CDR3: TGTGCCAGTTCGACAGGGTTCGGCTATGGCTACACCTTC.

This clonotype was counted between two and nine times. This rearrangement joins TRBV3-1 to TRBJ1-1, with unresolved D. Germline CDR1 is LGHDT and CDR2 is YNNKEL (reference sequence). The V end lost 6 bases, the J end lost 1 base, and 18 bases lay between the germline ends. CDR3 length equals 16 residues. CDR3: CASSPYVQDGNTEAFF. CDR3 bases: TGTGCCAGCAGTCCTTACGTACAAGACGGGAACACTGAAGCTTTCTTT.

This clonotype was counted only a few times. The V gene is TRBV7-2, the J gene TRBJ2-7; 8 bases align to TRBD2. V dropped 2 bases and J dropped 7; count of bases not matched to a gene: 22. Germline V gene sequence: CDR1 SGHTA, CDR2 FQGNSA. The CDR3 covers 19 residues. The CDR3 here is CASSLNPTTSGHGAKEQYF. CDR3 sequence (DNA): TGTGCCAGCAGCTTAAACCCGACTACTAGCGGACACGGGGCTAAAGAGCAGTACTTC.

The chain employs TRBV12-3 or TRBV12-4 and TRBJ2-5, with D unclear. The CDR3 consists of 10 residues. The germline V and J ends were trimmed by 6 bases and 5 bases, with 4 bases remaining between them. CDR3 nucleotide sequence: TGTGCCAGCAGGGGTGAGACCCAGTACTTC. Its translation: CASRGETQYF.

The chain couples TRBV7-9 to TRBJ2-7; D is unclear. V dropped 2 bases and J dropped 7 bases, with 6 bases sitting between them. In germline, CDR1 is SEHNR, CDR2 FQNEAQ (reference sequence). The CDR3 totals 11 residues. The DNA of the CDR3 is TGTGCCAGCAGCTTAAGTACAGAGCAGTACTTC. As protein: CASSLSTEQYF. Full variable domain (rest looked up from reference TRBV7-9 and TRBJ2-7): DTGVSQNPRHKITKRGQNVTFRCDPISEHNRLYWYRQTLGQGPEFLTYFQNEAQLEKSRLLSDRFSAERPKGSFSTLEIQRTEQGDSAMYLCASSLSTEQYFGPGTRLTVT.

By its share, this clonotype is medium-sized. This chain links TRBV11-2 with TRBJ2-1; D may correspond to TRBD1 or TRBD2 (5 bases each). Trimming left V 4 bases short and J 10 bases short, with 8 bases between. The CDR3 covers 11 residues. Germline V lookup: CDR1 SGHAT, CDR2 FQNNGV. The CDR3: CASSWGPEQFF. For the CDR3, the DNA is TGTGCCAGCAGCTGGGGACCCGAGCAGTTCTTC.

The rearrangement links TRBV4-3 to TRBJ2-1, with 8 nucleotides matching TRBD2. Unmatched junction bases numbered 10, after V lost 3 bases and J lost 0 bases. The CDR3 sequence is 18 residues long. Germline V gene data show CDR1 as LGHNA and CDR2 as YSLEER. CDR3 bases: TGCGCCAGCAGCCAGGCCACTAGCGGTGGGATCTCCTACAATGAGCAGTTCTTC. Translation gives CASSQATSGGISYNEQFF.

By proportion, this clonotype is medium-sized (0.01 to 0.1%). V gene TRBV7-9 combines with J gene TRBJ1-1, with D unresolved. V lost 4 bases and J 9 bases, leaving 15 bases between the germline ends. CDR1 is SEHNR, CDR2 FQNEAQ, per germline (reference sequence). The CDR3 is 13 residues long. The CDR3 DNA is TGTGCCAGCAGCTCCCCATTGCGAGAAAAAGCTTTCTTT. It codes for CASSSPLREKAFF.